This TCR beta chain emerged from a study of CD8+ T cells in alopecia areata. CDR1 is SGHDT and CDR2 is YYEEEE in the germline V gene. The V end was cut by 0 bases, the J end by 3 bases, with 9 bases between. The CDR3 consists of 14 residues. It was cDNA, reverse transcribed from extracted RNA, that served as the sequencing template. Clones were sequenced by immunoSEQ multiplex PCR, and TCRdb holds only the in-frame ones, with some missing. The data show about 100,000 clones, approximately 59% seen once. V gene TRBV5-6 combines with J gene TRBJ1-1; D gene ambiguous. The TCR sequence derives from a human donor in good health. Sample: CD8+ T cells sorted from blood. CDR3 residues: CASSLVREDTEAFF. The CDR3 nucleotides read TGTGCCAGCAGCTTGGTGCGGGAGGACACTGAAGCTTTCTTT. Filled out from reference TRBV5-6 and TRBJ1-1, the complete variable domain reads DAGVTQSPTHLIKTRGQQVTLRCSPKSGHDTVSWYQQALGQGPQFIFQYYEEEERQRGNFPDRFSGHQFPNYSSELNVNALLLGDSALYLCASSLVREDTEAFFGQGTRLTVV.